Detailed here is one T cell receptor beta chain. Libraries were prepared by immunoSEQ multiplex PCR; TCRdb keeps only in-frame clonotypes and omits some of them. The sample shows about 38,000 clones, 80% to 95% of them seen only once. The data belong to a study of T cell changes during pregnancy in multiple sclerosis. The source was CD8+ T cells from peripheral blood mononuclear cells, collected in the third trimester of pregnancy. The clonotype was recovered from a female donor with multiple sclerosis, enrolled in a pregnancy study.

DNA of the CDR3: TGTGCCAGCAGTGACGCCGGGACTAACACCGGGGAGCTGTTTTTT. It encodes CASSDAGTNTGELFF. The chain links TRBV6-1 to TRBJ2-2, with TRBD2 as a possible D gene (6 bases). The CDR3 is made up of 15 amino acids. From germline, CDR1 is MNHNS and CDR2 SASEGT. V shed 3 bases and J shed 2 bases, with 10 bases lying between them.